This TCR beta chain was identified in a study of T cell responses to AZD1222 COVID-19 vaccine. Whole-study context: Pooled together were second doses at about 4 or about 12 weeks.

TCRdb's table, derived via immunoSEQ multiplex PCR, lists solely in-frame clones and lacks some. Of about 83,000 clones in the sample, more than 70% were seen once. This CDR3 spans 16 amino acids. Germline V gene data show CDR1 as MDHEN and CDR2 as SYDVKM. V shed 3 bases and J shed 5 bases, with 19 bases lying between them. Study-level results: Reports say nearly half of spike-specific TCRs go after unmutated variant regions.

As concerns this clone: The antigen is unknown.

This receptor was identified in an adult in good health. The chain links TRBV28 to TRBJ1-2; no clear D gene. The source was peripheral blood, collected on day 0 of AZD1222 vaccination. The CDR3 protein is CASSFPRGGEYYGYTF. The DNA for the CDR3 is TGTGCCAGCAGTTTTCCGAGAGGAGGAGAATATTATGGCTACACCTTC.